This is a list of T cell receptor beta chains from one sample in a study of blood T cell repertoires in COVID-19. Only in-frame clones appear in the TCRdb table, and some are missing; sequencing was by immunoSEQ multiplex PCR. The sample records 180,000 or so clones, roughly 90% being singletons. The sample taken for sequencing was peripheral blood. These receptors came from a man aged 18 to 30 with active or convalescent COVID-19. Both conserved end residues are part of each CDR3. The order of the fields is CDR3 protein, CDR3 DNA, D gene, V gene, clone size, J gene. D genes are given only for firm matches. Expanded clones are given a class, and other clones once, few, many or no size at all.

cdr3_aa: CASSINRQEDQPQHF
cdr3_nt: TGTGCCAGTAGTATCAATCGACAGGAGGATCAGCCCCAGCATTTT
d_call: -
v_call: TRBV19
clone_size: -
j_call: TRBJ1-5

cdr3_aa: CASSLAGGGTDTQYF
cdr3_nt: TGTGCCAGCAGCCTAGCGGGGGGGGGCACAGATACGCAGTATTTT
d_call: TRBD2
v_call: TRBV6-5
clone_size: -
j_call: TRBJ2-3

cdr3_aa: CASSLGTSGNRETQYF
cdr3_nt: TGTGCCAGCAGCTTGGGGACTAGCGGGAACCGGGAGACCCAGTACTTC
d_call: TRBD2
v_call: TRBV11-3
clone_size: once
j_call: TRBJ2-5

cdr3_aa: CASSLSREQYF
cdr3_nt: TGTGCCAGCAGCCTCAGTCGCGAGCAGTACTTC
d_call: -
v_call: TRBV7-9
clone_size: -
j_call: TRBJ2-7

cdr3_aa: CASIPVYGYTF
cdr3_nt: TGTGCCAGCATTCCAGTATATGGCTACACCTTC
d_call: -
v_call: TRBV2
clone_size: few
j_call: TRBJ1-2

cdr3_aa: CSVDVMNTEAFF
cdr3_nt: TGCAGCGTTGATGTTATGAACACTGAAGCTTTCTTT
d_call: -
v_call: TRBV29-1
clone_size: -
j_call: TRBJ1-1

cdr3_aa: CASSQVEGSYEQYF
cdr3_nt: TGTGCCAGCAGCCAAGTGGAGGGTTCCTACGAGCAGTACTTC
d_call: -
v_call: TRBV3-1/TRBV3-2
clone_size: -
j_call: TRBJ2-7

cdr3_aa: CASSWGLAGGTLLNEQFF
cdr3_nt: TGTGCCAGCAGCTGGGGACTAGCGGGAGGCACACTTCTCAATGAGCAGTTCTTC
d_call: TRBD2
v_call: TRBV7-8
clone_size: -
j_call: TRBJ2-1

cdr3_aa: CASSLGASGRTDTQYF
cdr3_nt: TGTGCCAGCAGCTTAGGAGCTAGCGGGAGGACAGATACGCAGTATTTT
d_call: TRBD2
v_call: TRBV7-2
clone_size: -
j_call: TRBJ2-3

cdr3_aa: CASSVTGSGKLFF
cdr3_nt: TGTGCCAGTAGTGTGACAGGGAGTGGAAAACTGTTTTTT
d_call: TRBD1
v_call: TRBV19
clone_size: -
j_call: TRBJ1-4

cdr3_aa: CATSRDFGNTEAFF
cdr3_nt: TGTGCCACCAGCAGAGATTTCGGGAACACTGAAGCTTTCTTT
d_call: -
v_call: TRBV15
clone_size: -
j_call: TRBJ1-1

cdr3_aa: CASSPMHRGYTGELFF
cdr3_nt: TGCGCCAGCAGCCCCATGCACCGGGGGTATACCGGGGAGCTGTTTTTT
d_call: -
v_call: TRBV4-3
clone_size: -
j_call: TRBJ2-2

cdr3_aa: CASSPTLNTEAFF
cdr3_nt: TGTGCCAGCAGCCCCACATTGAACACTGAAGCTTTCTTT
d_call: -
v_call: TRBV7-9
clone_size: -
j_call: TRBJ1-1

cdr3_aa: CASSGPRQGNGYTF
cdr3_nt: TGTGCCAGCTCCGGCCCACGGCAGGGAAATGGCTACACCTTC
d_call: -
v_call: TRBV18
clone_size: few
j_call: TRBJ1-2

cdr3_aa: CASSYAAGAGETQYF
cdr3_nt: TGTGCCAGCAGTTACGCTGCAGGGGCTGGAGAGACCCAGTACTTC
d_call: -
v_call: TRBV6-6
clone_size: -
j_call: TRBJ2-5

cdr3_aa: CASSLRLAGRYEQFF
cdr3_nt: TGTGCCAGCAGTTTGAGACTAGCGGGAAGGTATGAGCAGTTCTTC
d_call: TRBD2
v_call: TRBV6-2/TRBV6-3
clone_size: -
j_call: TRBJ2-1

cdr3_aa: CASSLAGSGLGKGEQFF
cdr3_nt: TGTGCCAGCAGCTTAGCTGGGTCGGGACTAGGAAAGGGTGAGCAGTTCTTC
d_call: TRBD2
v_call: TRBV11-1
clone_size: -
j_call: TRBJ2-1

cdr3_aa: CAIRPGTGFENYGYTF
cdr3_nt: TGTGCCATCCGGCCGGGGACAGGGTTCGAAAACTATGGCTACACCTTC
d_call: TRBD1
v_call: TRBV10-3
clone_size: -
j_call: TRBJ1-2

cdr3_aa: CASSPRDIGETQYF
cdr3_nt: TGCGCCAGCAGCCCAAGGGACATCGGAGAGACCCAGTACTTC
d_call: -
v_call: TRBV5-1
clone_size: -
j_call: TRBJ2-5

cdr3_aa: CASGLWLASEQYF
cdr3_nt: TGTGCTAGTGGTTTGTGGCTAGCCTCCGAGCAGTACTTC
d_call: -
v_call: TRBV12-5
clone_size: -
j_call: TRBJ2-7

cdr3_aa: CAWSAGGDYGYTF
cdr3_nt: TGTGCCTGGAGTGCCGGGGGGGACTATGGCTACACCTTC
d_call: -
v_call: TRBV30
clone_size: -
j_call: TRBJ1-2

cdr3_aa: CASSQLTRANYGYTF
cdr3_nt: TGCGCCAGCAGCCAATTGACAAGAGCTAACTATGGCTACACCTTC
d_call: -
v_call: TRBV4-1
clone_size: -
j_call: TRBJ1-2

cdr3_aa: CASSQDRDSSYNSPLHF
cdr3_nt: TGCGCCAGCAGCCAAGATAGGGACAGCTCCTATAATTCACCCCTCCACTTT
d_call: TRBD1
v_call: TRBV4-1
clone_size: -
j_call: TRBJ1-6

cdr3_aa: CASSMTTNTGELFF
cdr3_nt: TGTGCCAGCTCCATGACAACGAACACCGGGGAGCTGTTTTTT
d_call: -
v_call: TRBV18
clone_size: few
j_call: TRBJ2-2

cdr3_aa: CASSATGAQRQHGYTF
cdr3_nt: TGTGCCAGCAGTGCGACAGGGGCCCAGAGACAACATGGCTACACCTTC
d_call: TRBD1
v_call: TRBV6-1
clone_size: few
j_call: TRBJ1-2

cdr3_aa: CATYRGRGRDTEAFF
cdr3_nt: TGTGCCACCTACCGGGGCAGGGGCAGGGACACTGAAGCTTTCTTT
d_call: -
v_call: TRBV5-6
clone_size: -
j_call: TRBJ1-1

cdr3_aa: CASTRQGGYGYTF
cdr3_nt: TGTGCCAGCACTAGACAGGGGGGCTATGGCTACACCTTC
d_call: TRBD1
v_call: TRBV6-5
clone_size: few
j_call: TRBJ1-2

cdr3_aa: CASSLINGELFF
cdr3_nt: TGTGCCAGCAGCTTAATCAACGGGGAGCTGTTTTTT
d_call: -
v_call: TRBV7-3
clone_size: -
j_call: TRBJ2-2

cdr3_aa: CASPSGTVRGNTIYF
cdr3_nt: TGTGCCAGCCCCTCCGGTACGGTGAGGGGAAACACCATATATTTT
d_call: -
v_call: TRBV21-1
clone_size: -
j_call: TRBJ1-3

cdr3_aa: CAISGLAANSRPEQFF
cdr3_nt: TGTGCCATCAGTGGGCTAGCGGCCAATTCAAGGCCTGAGCAGTTCTTC
d_call: TRBD2
v_call: TRBV10-3
clone_size: -
j_call: TRBJ2-1

cdr3_aa: CASSQDLYSGNTIYF
cdr3_nt: TGCGCCAGCAGCCAAGATTTATACTCTGGAAACACCATATATTTT
d_call: -
v_call: TRBV4-1
clone_size: -
j_call: TRBJ1-3

cdr3_aa: CASRPGQRAYGYTF
cdr3_nt: TGTGCCAGCAGACCGGGACAGAGAGCCTATGGCTACACCTTC
d_call: TRBD1
v_call: TRBV6-5
clone_size: -
j_call: TRBJ1-2

cdr3_aa: CATSDPDRAQRELFF
cdr3_nt: TGTGCCACCAGTGACCCAGACAGGGCGCAACGGGAGCTGTTTTTT
d_call: TRBD1
v_call: TRBV24-1
clone_size: once
j_call: TRBJ2-2

cdr3_aa: CASSLVPTGSTNEKLFF
cdr3_nt: TGTGCCAGCAGCTTAGTCCCCACAGGGTCAACTAATGAAAAACTGTTTTTT
d_call: -
v_call: TRBV7-8
clone_size: -
j_call: TRBJ1-4

cdr3_aa: CASSIDGRGHEKLFF
cdr3_nt: TGTGCCAGTAGTATAGATGGCAGGGGGCATGAAAAACTGTTTTTT
d_call: TRBD1
v_call: TRBV19
clone_size: -
j_call: TRBJ1-4

cdr3_aa: CASSLVGGAYEQYF
cdr3_nt: TGTGCCAGCAGCTTAGTGGGGGGGGCCTACGAGCAGTACTTC
d_call: TRBD2
v_call: TRBV7-9
clone_size: -
j_call: TRBJ2-7

cdr3_aa: CASSQGGTGSYEQYF
cdr3_nt: TGTGCCAGCAGCCAAGGAGGGACAGGCTCCTACGAGCAGTACTTC
d_call: TRBD1
v_call: TRBV14
clone_size: -
j_call: TRBJ2-7

cdr3_aa: CASSHLYSSGEQYF
cdr3_nt: TGTGCCAGCAGCCATCTATACTCATCGGGGGAGCAGTACTTC
d_call: -
v_call: TRBV5-4
clone_size: once
j_call: TRBJ2-7

cdr3_aa: CASSQGSRGLNEKLFF
cdr3_nt: TGTGCCAGCAGCCAAGGTTCGCGGGGGCTTAATGAAAAACTGTTTTTT
d_call: -
v_call: TRBV3-1/TRBV3-2
clone_size: -
j_call: TRBJ1-4

cdr3_aa: CAWTGGNYNSPLHF
cdr3_nt: TGTGCCTGGACAGGGGGGAACTATAATTCACCCCTCCACTTT
d_call: TRBD1
v_call: TRBV30
clone_size: -
j_call: TRBJ1-6

cdr3_aa: CASRPGTGVYEQYF
cdr3_nt: TGTGCCAGCAGACCAGGGACAGGGGTATACGAGCAGTACTTC
d_call: TRBD1
v_call: TRBV5-6
clone_size: once
j_call: TRBJ2-7

cdr3_aa: CASSYGTGQSSGNTIYF
cdr3_nt: TGTGCCAGCAGTTACGGGACAGGCCAGAGCTCTGGAAACACCATATATTTT
d_call: TRBD1
v_call: TRBV6-2/TRBV6-3
clone_size: -
j_call: TRBJ1-3

cdr3_aa: CASSRKQGAPEAFF
cdr3_nt: TGTGCCAGTAGCAGAAAACAGGGGGCGCCTGAAGCTTTCTTT
d_call: TRBD1
v_call: TRBV19
clone_size: -
j_call: TRBJ1-1

cdr3_aa: CASSLGLTGGSYNSPLHF
cdr3_nt: TGTGCCAGCAGCTTGGGTCTGACAGGGGGCTCCTATAATTCACCCCTCCACTTT
d_call: TRBD1
v_call: TRBV5-5
clone_size: -
j_call: TRBJ1-6

cdr3_aa: CASSYDSEAFF
cdr3_nt: TGTGCCAGCAGCTATGACAGCGAAGCTTTCTTT
d_call: -
v_call: TRBV3-1/TRBV3-2
clone_size: -
j_call: TRBJ1-1